The next 25 T cell receptor beta chains were all read from a single sample in a study of cytomegalovirus exposure and HLA in healthy donors. Vbeta (60) and Jbeta (13) primers were used in the PCR. The repertoire was sequenced with immunoSEQ multiplex PCR; TCRdb's copy has only in-frame clones and lacks some. This table holds approximately 82,000 clones. The sequencing input was PBMCs. Receptor source: a woman aged 60-70 years in good health and CMV-seronegative.

V usage is TRBV28 and J usage is TRBJ2-7, with 8 bases that match TRBD2. This CDR3 is 16 amino acids long. CDR1 is MDHEN, CDR2 SYDVKM, per germline. The V segment lost 4 bases and the J segment 2 bases; nucleotides outside the gene matches: 10. CDR3: CASSSVAGNNAYEQYF. CDR3 nucleotide sequence: TGTGCCAGCAGTTCCGTAGCGGGAAACAACGCCTACGAGCAGTACTTC. The whole variable domain, filled in from reference TRBV28 and TRBJ2-7, reads DVKVTQSSRYLVKRTGEKVFLECVQDMDHENMFWYRQDPGLGLRLIYFSYDVKMKEKGDIPEGYSVSREKKERFSLILESASTNQTSMYLCASSSVAGNNAYEQYFGPGTRLTVT.

The chain carries TRBV4-1 and TRBJ1-5; the D gene is possibly TRBD1 (5 bases). This CDR3 comprises 13 residues. Trimming cost V 3 bases and J 5 bases, with 8 bases left between them. Germline CDR1 is MGHRA and CDR2 is YSYEKL. CDR3 in amino acids: CASSQGGYQPQHF. CDR3 DNA sequence: TGCGCCAGCAGCCAGGGGGGGTATCAGCCCCAGCATTTT.

The chain couples TRBV29-1 to TRBJ1-2; no definite D call. V gave up 6 bases and J gave up 5 bases, with 19 bases separating them. The CDR3 is 14 amino acids. Germline CDR1 SQVTM, CDR2 ANQGSEA. The CDR3 reads CSVCLTSTGYGYTF. In nucleotides, the CDR3 is TGCAGCGTGTGTTTAACCTCGACGGGGTATGGCTACACCTTC. Combining the CDR3 with reference TRBV29-1 and TRBJ1-2 gives the whole variable domain SAVISQKPSRDICQRGTSLTIQCQVDSQVTMMFWYRQQPGQSLTLIATANQGSEATYESGFVIDKFPISRPNLTFSTLTVSNMSPEDSSIYLCSVCLTSTGYGYTFGSGTRLTVV.

The chain couples TRBV28 to TRBJ2-1; D might be TRBD2 (5 bases). Trimming stripped 8 bases from V and 3 bases from J, with 14 bases between. Germline-derived CDR1 and CDR2 are MDHEN and SYDVKM. This CDR3 is 14 amino acids long. CDR3 DNA sequence: TGTGCCAGCCGCTCCGCGGGCAACTACAATGAGCAGTTCTTC. Translated: CASRSAGNYNEQFF.

The chain carries TRBV4-3 and TRBJ1-2; perhaps TRBD1 as D (5 bases). Deletions cut 0 bases from V and 5 bases from J, with 13 bases between. Per germline, CDR1 LGHNA and CDR2 YSLEER. This CDR3 is built from 15 residues. The DNA for the CDR3 is TGCGCCAGCAGCCAAGATCATACAGGAGAATATGGCTACACCTTC. Translating it yields CASSQDHTGEYGYTF.

The chain links TRBV7-3 to TRBJ2-3, with TRBD2 matching 12 bases. The CDR3 consists of 16 residues. Germline CDR1 SGHTA, CDR2 FQGTGA. V lost 5 bases, J lost 5 bases, and 8 bases stayed unmatched. The CDR3 sequence is CASSNGLAGSGDTQYF. In DNA, the CDR3 is TGTGCCAGCAGCAATGGACTAGCGGGGTCGGGAGATACGCAGTATTTT.

J is TRBJ1-5 and V is TRBV5-4; a weak D match, TRBD1 (5 bases). This CDR3 has 16 residues. The germline V gene encodes CDR1 SGHNT and CDR2 YYREEE (reference sequence). The germline V and J ends were trimmed by 0 bases and 3 bases, with 13 bases remaining between them. The CDR3 DNA reads as TGTGCCAGCAGCTTGGACCAGGGCTTGAACAATCAGCCCCAGCATTTT. Its translation: CASSLDQGLNNQPQHF.

The chain carries TRBV7-2 and TRBJ2-3, with D perhaps TRBD2 (6 bases). Germline assignment: CDR1 SGHTA and CDR2 FQGNSA. This CDR3 has 13 amino acids. V dropped 2 bases and J dropped 14 bases, with 17 bases sitting between them. The CDR3 protein is CASSLISPDYRYF. The CDR3 region has the DNA TGTGCCAGCAGCTTAATATCGCCGGACTATCGGTATTTT.

The J gene is TRBJ2-3, the V gene TRBV7-8, with TRBD1 as a possible D gene (6 bases). The CDR3 extends over 16 amino acids. Per germline, CDR1 SGHVS and CDR2 FQNEAQ. The ends were cut back, 4 bases at V and 2 bases at J, with 16 bases in the middle. CDR3 in DNA: TGTGCCAGCAGCTCTAGGGACAAGGGGATCACAGATACGCAGTATTTT. The encoded protein is CASSSRDKGITDTQYF.

The chain combines TRBV5-1 with TRBJ2-3; 9 bases line up with TRBD1. CDR1 and CDR2 from the germline V gene are SGHRS and YFSETQ. This CDR3 contains 15 residues. Unmatched junction bases numbered 6, after V lost 4 bases and J lost 3 bases. CDR3 residues: CASSVPGQGTDTQYF. The CDR3 DNA reads as TGCGCCAGCAGCGTCCCGGGACAGGGTACAGATACGCAGTATTTT.

V usage is TRBV2 and J usage is TRBJ2-7, with D possibly TRBD2 on 5 matching bases. Germline CDR1 reads SNHLY; CDR2 reads FYNNEI. CDR3 length equals 14 residues. V was pared by 4 bases and J by 0 bases, with 10 bases between. The CDR3 sequence: CASSGERGSYEQYF. Written as DNA, the CDR3 is TGTGCCAGCAGTGGGGAGAGAGGCTCCTACGAGCAGTACTTC.

The chain combines TRBV9 with TRBJ2-2; D gene uncertain. This CDR3 is 12 amino acids long. Germline lookup yields CDR1 SGDLS and CDR2 YYNGEE. The V end was cut by 4 bases, the J end by 5 bases, with 6 bases between. The CDR3 spells CASSTRTGELFF. CDR3 nucleotides: TGTGCCAGCAGCACCCGGACCGGGGAGCTGTTTTTT.

This chain uses TRBV12-1 with TRBJ2-1; the tabulated D call, TRBD2, remains unverified against the DNA. TRBV12-1 is a known pseudogene. This CDR3 has 20 amino acids. The CDR3 sequence: CASSFQAGGGTGVWADEQFF. The DNA for the CDR3 is TGTGCCAGCAGCTTTCAAGCGGGCGGGGGCACAGGCGTATGGGCGGATGAGCAGTTCTTC.

This chain uses TRBV2 with TRBJ1-5; 9 bases are shared with TRBD1. CDR3 length: 14 residues. The junction had 5 bases not matched to a gene; V was cut back by 6 bases and J by 5 bases. Germline CDR1 SNHLY, CDR2 FYNNEI. The CDR3 DNA reads as TGTGCCAGCAGCAGGGACAGGGAATATCAGCCCCAGCATTTT. Its translation: CASSRDREYQPQHF.

As for this clone: One end of the junction is discordant with germline, which a read error may explain. Other DNA sequences within the sample encode an identical CDR3. The chain has TRBV28 and TRBJ2-7; 8 bases fit TRBD1. The CDR3 length is 17 residues. The V gene's germline CDR1 is MDHEN and CDR2 SYDVKM. CDR3 in DNA: TGCGCCAGCAGTTTAAGGGTCGTGCAGGGGGCGCCCAACGAGCAGTACTTC. Protein: CASSLRVVQGAPNEQYF.

CDR3 nucleotides: TGTGCCATCAGTGGTTCACTAGCGGGCGGGGATGAGCAGTTCTTC. It specifies CAISGSLAGGDEQFF. This chain connects TRBV10-3 to TRBJ2-1; 9 nucleotides agree with TRBD2. This CDR3 comprises 15 residues. J gave up 8 bases and V 4 bases, and 9 bases lay outside the gene matches. From germline, CDR1 is ENHRY and CDR2 SYGVKD.

This chain uses TRBV7-2 with TRBJ2-5; TRBD2 matches 7 bases. V shed 5 bases, J shed 2 bases, and the junction held 11 bases outside the gene matches. The germline gives CDR1 SGHTA, CDR2 FQGNSA. The CDR3 sequence is 16 residues long. Here the CDR3 DNA reads TGTGCCAGCAGCCTCCCACTAGCGACCGTACAAGAGACCCAGTACTTC. Amino acid sequence: CASSLPLATVQETQYF. Based on the CDR3 plus reference TRBV7-2 and TRBJ2-5, the full variable domain is GAGVSQSPSNKVTEKGKDVELRCDPISGHTALYWYRQSLGQGLEFLIYFQGNSAPDKSGLPSDRFSAERTGGSVSTLTIQRTQQEDSAVYLCASSLPLATVQETQYFGPGTRLLVL.

This rearrangement joins TRBV14 to TRBJ1-1; TRBD1 might be the D (6 bases). Germline values: CDR1 SGHDN, CDR2 FVKESK. This CDR3 is 16 amino acids long. Trimming cost V 2 bases and J 5 bases, with 18 bases left between them. In nucleotides, the CDR3 is TGTGCCAGCAGCCAACCCGGGGCAGGGGTCATGACTGAAGCTTTCTTT. Translation: CASSQPGAGVMTEAFF.

The V and J genes are TRBV5-1 and TRBJ2-3; weak D call: TRBD1 (6 bases). Between the trimmed V and J ends, which lost 4 bases and 5 bases, there was a span of 20 bases. This CDR3 comprises 16 residues. Germline CDR1 SGHRS, CDR2 YFSETQ. CDR3 loop: CASSPTPGVKRDTQYF. In DNA, the CDR3 is TGCGCCAGCAGCCCCACTCCAGGGGTTAAGAGAGATACGCAGTATTTT.

V usage is TRBV10-1 and J usage is TRBJ2-7; TRBD1 aligns across 10 bases. Trimming took 4 bases from V and 1 from J; bases not matched to a gene: 7. CDR1 is WNHNN and CDR2 is SYGVQD in the germline V gene (reference sequence). The CDR3 loop spans 16 amino acids. CDR3 nucleotide sequence: TGCGCCAGCAGTGCGCTCTGGGACAGGGGTTCCTACGAGCAGTACTTC. The encoded protein is CASSALWDRGSYEQYF.

V usage is TRBV7-9 and J usage is TRBJ2-1, with D maybe TRBD2 (6 bases). This CDR3 region has 15 residues. Germline CDR1 reads SEHNR; CDR2 reads FQNEAQ (reference sequence). The ends were cut back, 5 bases at V and 0 bases at J, with 11 bases in the middle. The CDR3 DNA reads as TGTGCCAGCAGCGGAGGGACTGTCTCCTACAATGAGCAGTTCTTC. Translated: CASSGGTVSYNEQFF.

The chain has TRBV9 and TRBJ2-3; 10 positions agree with TRBD2. With 1 base clipped from V and 4 bases from J, the junction kept 6 bases outside the gene matches. This CDR3 is built from 16 residues. Per the germline V gene, CDR1 is SGDLS and CDR2 is YYNGEE. The CDR3 sequence: CASSVRLAGDSDTQYF. CDR3 bases: TGTGCCAGCAGCGTAAGGCTAGCGGGAGACTCAGATACGCAGTATTTT.

J is TRBJ1-5 and V is TRBV6-4, with TRBD1 matching over 9 bases. Germline V gene data show CDR1 as MRHNA and CDR2 as SNTAGT. The CDR3 totals 17 residues. Germline trimming cut 4 bases from V and 5 bases from J; bases unmatched to any gene: 12. Here the CDR3 reads CASSVPCPTGGDQPQHF. The CDR3 nucleotides read TGTGCCAGCAGTGTTCCATGCCCAACAGGGGGCGATCAGCCCCAGCATTTT.

The rearrangement uses TRBV19 and TRBJ1-4; 8 bases map to TRBD1. This CDR3 comprises 15 residues. CDR1 is LNHDA, CDR2 SQIVND, per germline (reference sequence). Trimming cost V 3 bases and J 2 bases; bases outside gene matches: 2. The CDR3 sequence: CASSISGGTNEKLFF. CDR3 bases: TGTGCCAGTAGTATCTCAGGGGGCACTAATGAAAAACTGTTTTTT.

The chain has TRBV27 and TRBJ2-7; 7 bases are a match to TRBD1. The germline V gene encodes CDR1 MNHEY and CDR2 SMNVEV (reference sequence). The CDR3 length is 14 residues. The J segment lost 3 bases and the V segment lost 3 bases, leaving 5 bases of the junction unmatched. CDR3 region: CASSFSRDSYEQYF. For the CDR3, the DNA is TGTGCCAGCAGTTTTTCGAGGGACAGCTACGAGCAGTACTTC.